This passage covers 17 T cell receptor beta chains from one sample sequenced in a study of cytomegalovirus exposure and HLA in healthy donors. The PCR contained 60 Vbeta and 13 Jbeta primers. Profiled with immunoSEQ multiplex PCR; TCRdb holds only in-frame clones, not every one. The sample yields about 190,000 clones, roughly 82% seen once. Input material: PBMCs. Receptor source: a woman in her forties or fifties in good health and CMV-seropositive.

This chain uses TRBV9 with TRBJ2-1, with TRBD2 matching over 12 bases. The CDR3 runs 15 residues. CDR1 and CDR2 from the germline V gene are SGDLS and YYNGEE. After removal of 6 bases from V and 9 bases from J, the junction contained 10 bases not matched to a gene. DNA for the CDR3: TGTGCCAGCACTCTAGCGGGGGGGGGTGAGGGTGAGCAGTTCTTC. Encoded protein: CASTLAGGGEGEQFF.

Details on this clone: At one of its ends the junction is not consistent with the germline gene, which may arise from a read error. V is TRBV27 and J is TRBJ2-7; TRBD1 matches at 7 bases. CDR1 and CDR2 from the germline V gene are MNHEY and SMNVEV (reference sequence). The CDR3 has 14 amino acids. CDR3 in DNA: TGTGCCAGCAGACCGGGACAGCCCTCCTACGGGCAGTACTTC. This gives the protein CASRPGQPSYGQYF.

The chain uses TRBV28 and TRBJ2-1; no clear D gene. Looked up from germline, CDR1 is MDHEN and CDR2 is SYDVKM. Trimming took off 6 bases at V and 7 bases at J, with 7 bases between the two ends. CDR3 length: 11 amino acids. CDR3 region: CASRALNEQFF. As DNA, the CDR3 is TGTGCCAGCAGGGCTCTGAATGAGCAGTTCTTC.

CDR3 DNA: TGTGCCAGCAACGGTGACAGGGGGCGCCTTAACACTGAAGCTTTCTTT. Residues: CASNGDRGRLNTEAFF. This sequence joins TRBV6-6 and TRBJ1-1; 10 bases align to TRBD1. Germline V lookup: CDR1 MNHNY, CDR2 SVGAGI (reference sequence). This CDR3 spans 16 amino acids. V shed 7 bases, J shed 2 bases, and the junction held 10 bases outside the gene matches.

The chain links TRBV18 to TRBJ2-2; tentatively, D is TRBD1 (5 bases). Germline assignment: CDR1 KGHSH and CDR2 LQKENI. Trimming took 1 base from V and 5 from J, leaving 11 bases between them. This CDR3 contains 15 residues. Here the CDR3 reads CASSPQGSITGELFF. In DNA form, the CDR3 reads TGTGCCAGCTCACCACAGGGGTCGATTACCGGGGAGCTGTTTTTT.

J is TRBJ2-7 and V is TRBV23-1, with 7 bases fitting TRBD1. TRBV23-1 is reported as an ORF; its role is uncertain. The CDR3 covers 16 residues. V lost 1 base and J lost 0; bases outside the gene matches: 6. The CDR3 DNA sequence: TGCGCCAGCAGTCAATTTGGCGACAGGGTCTCCTACGAGCAGTACTTC. Translating it yields CASSQFGDRVSYEQYF.

The chain is built from TRBV6-6 and TRBJ2-3; a weak D match, TRBD2 (5 bases). Trimming pared 10 bases from V and 4 bases from J, leaving 18 bases between. This CDR3 has 14 amino acids. The V gene's germline CDR1 is MNHNY and CDR2 SVGAGI (reference sequence). The CDR3 here is CATTPLGVPDTQYF. In nucleotides, the CDR3 is TGTGCCACCACGCCCCTCGGGGTGCCAGATACGCAGTATTTT.

This clone was recorded once. One junction end disagrees with the germline gene, perhaps due to a read error. The rearrangement joins TRBV6-5 to TRBJ1-1, with 9 bases matching TRBD1. The CDR3 sequence is 13 residues long. CDR1 MNHEY and CDR2 SVGAGI come from the germline V gene. The CDR3 sequence is CAISGTGLAEAFF. The CDR3 DNA is TGTGCCATCAGTGGGACAGGGTTGGCTGAAGCTTTCTTT.

This chain's CDR3 is CASSQGLAGTDTQYF. The CDR3 DNA is TGTGCCAGCAGCCAGGGACTAGCGGGCACAGATACGCAGTATTTT. The J gene is TRBJ2-3, the V gene TRBV14; 11 bases line up with TRBD2. Trimming took 3 bases from V and 1 from J; bases not matched to a gene: 0. CDR3 length: 15 residues. CDR1 SGHDN and CDR2 FVKESK come from the germline V gene.

The gene calls are TRBV27 and TRBJ1-4; D is uncertain. From germline, CDR1 is MNHEY and CDR2 SMNVEV (reference sequence). This CDR3 region has 15 residues. V gave up 5 bases and J gave up 8 bases, with 18 bases separating them. The chain's CDR3 is CASSNTGLRGEKLFF. CDR3 DNA sequence: TGTGCCAGCAGTAACACGGGTTTGCGAGGCGAAAAACTGTTTTTT.

This rearrangement joins TRBV7-3 to TRBJ2-5, with 7 bases matching TRBD1. CDR3 length: 16 amino acids. J was trimmed by 4 bases and V by 4 bases; bases with no gene match: 12. Per the germline V gene, CDR1 is SGHTA and CDR2 is FQGTGA. CDR3 loop: CASSSGTARLGETQYF. CDR3 DNA sequence: TGTGCCAGCAGCTCCGGGACAGCCAGGCTTGGAGAGACCCAGTACTTC.

The chain's CDR3 is CASRLPGGGETQYF. CDR3 DNA: TGTGCCAGCAGACTCCCGGGGGGCGGGGAGACCCAGTACTTC. V usage is TRBV6-1 and J usage is TRBJ2-5, with TRBD2 as a possible D gene (7 bases). The CDR3 consists of 14 residues. The germline gives CDR1 MNHNS, CDR2 SASEGT. Trimming took off 6 bases at V and 5 bases at J, with 16 bases between the two ends.

For the CDR3, the DNA is TGTGCCACTACCGGTGTGAACACCGGGGAGCTGTTTTTT. It is translated as CATTGVNTGELFF. The chain recombines TRBV19 with TRBJ2-2; no definite D call. The CDR3 spans 13 residues. Trimming stripped 10 bases from V and 1 base from J, with 10 bases between. Germline V gene sequence: CDR1 LNHDA, CDR2 SQIVND (reference sequence).

The chain joins TRBV15 to TRBJ2-6, with D maybe TRBD2 (5 bases). Germline values: CDR1 LNHNV, CDR2 YYDKDF (reference sequence). The germline V and J ends were trimmed by 0 bases and 1 base, with 7 bases remaining between them. The CDR3 is 16 residues long. The CDR3 DNA follows: TGTGCCACCAGCAGAGATGGGAGTTCTGGGGCCAACGTCCTGACTTTC. It yields the protein CATSRDGSSGANVLTF.

The gene calls are TRBV2 and TRBJ1-3, with a tentative D call TRBD1 (5 bases). CDR1 SNHLY and CDR2 FYNNEI come from the germline V gene. This CDR3 has 12 amino acids. Trimming cost V 8 bases and J 3 bases, with 8 bases left between them. CDR3 DNA sequence: TGTGCCAGCTCAGGGAATGGAAACACCATATATTTT. This encodes CASSGNGNTIYF.

The V gene is TRBV30, the J gene TRBJ1-2; a possible D gene is TRBD1 (6 bases). The V and J ends lost 0 bases and 7 bases respectively, with 12 bases between them. The CDR3 is 13 residues long. CDR1 and CDR2 from the germline V gene are GTSNPN and SVGIG (reference sequence). CDR3 sequence (DNA): TGTGCCTGGAGTGTAGGGGGGGCGTTTGGCTACACCTTC. Residues: CAWSVGGAFGYTF.

This chain links TRBV6-6 with TRBJ2-7; D possibly corresponds to TRBD2 (5 bases). The CDR3 consists of 14 residues. The V and J ends lost 0 bases and 3 bases respectively, with 9 bases between them. The germline V gene has CDR1 MNHNY and CDR2 SVGAGI (reference sequence). The CDR3 here is CASSYSRAGYEQYF. CDR3 nucleotide sequence: TGTGCCAGCAGTTACTCGAGGGCGGGCTACGAGCAGTACTTC.